This TCR beta chain was recovered during a study of cytomegalovirus exposure and HLA in healthy donors. About the research overall: Around 89 million unique TCRs from HLA-typed donors made up an early data release.

PCR was performed using 60 Vbeta and 13 Jbeta primers. Per the authors' pipeline: An analysis that came later counted tens of millions of unique TCR beta chains, approximately 10 million shared. Sequencing was performed with immunoSEQ multiplex PCR; in TCRdb, only in-frame clones are kept and a portion is missing. The V and J calls and clone size come from that table; D and trimming were worked out from the DNA. Among tens of thousands of clones listed, roughly 70% were seen once. On this clone: Its antigen is not identified.

The V and J ends lost 3 bases and 8 bases, in that order; junction bases with no gene match: 14. In germline, CDR1 is SEHNR, CDR2 FQNEAQ (reference sequence). The CDR3 is 17 residues long. Study-wide results and caveats: According to the study, 150 to 200 TCR beta chains were cytomegalovirus-associated. A link between a missense DCLRE1C variant and TCR beta V- and J-gene trimming emerged from a later analysis.

The chain links TRBV7-9 to TRBJ2-3, with 10 bases that match TRBD1. The clonotype was recovered from a man aged 45 to 65 in good health and CMV-seronegative. The sequenced material came from PBMCs. The CDR3 sequence: CASSFPGQGQVGGTQYF. The CDR3 nucleotides read TGTGCCAGCAGCTTCCCGGGACAGGGGCAAGTAGGAGGTACGCAGTATTTT.